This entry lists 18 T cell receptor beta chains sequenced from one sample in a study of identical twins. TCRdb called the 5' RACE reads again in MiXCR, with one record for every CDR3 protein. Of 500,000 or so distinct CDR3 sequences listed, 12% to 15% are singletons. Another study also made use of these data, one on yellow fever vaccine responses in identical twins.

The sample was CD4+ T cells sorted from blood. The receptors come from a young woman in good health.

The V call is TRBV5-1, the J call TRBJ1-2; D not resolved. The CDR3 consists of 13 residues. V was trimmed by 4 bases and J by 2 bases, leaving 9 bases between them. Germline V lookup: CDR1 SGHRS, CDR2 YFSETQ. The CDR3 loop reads CASSPDKNYGYTF. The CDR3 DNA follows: TGCGCCAGCAGCCCTGATAAGAACTATGGCTACACCTTC.

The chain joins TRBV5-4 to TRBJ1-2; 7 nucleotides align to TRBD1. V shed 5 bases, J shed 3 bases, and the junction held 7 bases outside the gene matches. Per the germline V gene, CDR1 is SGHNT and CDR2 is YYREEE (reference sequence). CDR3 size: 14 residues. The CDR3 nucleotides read TGTGCCAGCAGGTATACTACAGGGGACTATGGCTACACCTTC. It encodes CASRYTTGDYGYTF.

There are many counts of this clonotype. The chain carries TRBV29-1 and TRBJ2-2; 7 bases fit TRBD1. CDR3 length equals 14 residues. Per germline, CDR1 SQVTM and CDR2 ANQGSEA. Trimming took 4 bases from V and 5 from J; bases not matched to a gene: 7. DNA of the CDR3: TGCAGCGTTGGGGACAGAACTATTACCGGGGAGCTGTTTTTT. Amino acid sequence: CSVGDRTITGELFF.

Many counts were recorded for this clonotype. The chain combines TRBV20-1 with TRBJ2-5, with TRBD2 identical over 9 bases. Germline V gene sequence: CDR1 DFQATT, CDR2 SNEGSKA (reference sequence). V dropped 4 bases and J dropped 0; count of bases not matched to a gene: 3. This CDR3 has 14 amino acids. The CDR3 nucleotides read TGCAGTGCTACGAGACTAGCGGACCAAGAGACCCAGTACTTC. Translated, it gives CSATRLADQETQYF.

CDR3 nucleotides: TGTGCCAGCAGCTTAGGGGGACTAGCGGGGTACAATGAGCAGTTCTTC. It codes for CASSLGGLAGYNEQFF. V gene TRBV7-2 combines with J gene TRBJ2-1, with TRBD2 identical over 13 bases. CDR1 is SGHTA and CDR2 is FQGNSA in the germline V gene. This CDR3 contains 16 residues. After removal of 1 base from V and 4 bases from J, the junction contained 1 base not matched to a gene.

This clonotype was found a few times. CDR3 nucleotides: TGCAGTGCTAGCCCCGCGAGGGGAGGGACCTACAATGAGCAGTTCTTC. Protein product: CSASPARGGTYNEQFF. This chain connects TRBV20-1 to TRBJ2-1; 7 positions agree with TRBD2. Germline CDR1 reads DFQATT; CDR2 reads SNEGSKA (reference sequence). The CDR3 runs 16 residues. V gave up 3 bases and J gave up 2 bases; unmatched junction bases: 10.

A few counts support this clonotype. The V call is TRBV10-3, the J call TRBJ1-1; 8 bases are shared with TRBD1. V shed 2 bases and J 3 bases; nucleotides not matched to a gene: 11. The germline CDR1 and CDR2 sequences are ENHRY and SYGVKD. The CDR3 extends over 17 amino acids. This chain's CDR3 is CAISELSGYRGDTEAFF. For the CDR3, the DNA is TGTGCCATCAGTGAGCTTTCGGGGTACAGGGGGGACACTGAAGCTTTCTTT.

CDR3 nucleotide sequence: TGTGCCAGCAGCCAGCTCGGGGGGGCATTCGGAGAGACCCAGTACTTC. It codes for CASSQLGGAFGETQYF. This chain connects TRBV3-1 to TRBJ2-5; 8 positions agree with TRBD2. Looked up from germline, CDR1 is LGHDT and CDR2 is YNNKEL (reference sequence). Unmatched junction bases numbered 10, after V lost 3 bases and J lost 4 bases. This CDR3 has 16 amino acids.

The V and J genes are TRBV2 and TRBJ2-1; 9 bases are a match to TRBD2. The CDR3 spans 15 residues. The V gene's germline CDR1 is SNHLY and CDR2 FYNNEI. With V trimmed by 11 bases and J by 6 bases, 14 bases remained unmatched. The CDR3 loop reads CAGLRGASGVNEQFF. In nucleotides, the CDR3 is TGTGCCGGTCTAAGAGGCGCTAGCGGGGTCAATGAGCAGTTCTTC.

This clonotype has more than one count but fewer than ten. Here the CDR3 reads CASSPWTSGGVDNEQFF. CDR3 in DNA: TGTGCCAGCAGCCCCTGGACTAGCGGGGGGGTAGACAATGAGCAGTTCTTC. This sequence joins TRBV13 and TRBJ2-1; 15 nucleotides align to TRBD2. Germline CDR1 and CDR2: PRHDT and FYEKMQ (reference sequence). The V segment lost 5 bases and the J segment 5 bases; nucleotides outside the gene matches: 7. This CDR3 region has 17 residues.

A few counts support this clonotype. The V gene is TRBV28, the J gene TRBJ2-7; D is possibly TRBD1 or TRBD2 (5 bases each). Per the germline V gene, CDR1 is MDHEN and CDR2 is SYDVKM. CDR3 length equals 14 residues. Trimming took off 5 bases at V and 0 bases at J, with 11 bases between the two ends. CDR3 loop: CASSHQGASYEQYF. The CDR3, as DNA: TGTGCCAGCAGTCACCAGGGAGCCTCCTACGAGCAGTACTTC.

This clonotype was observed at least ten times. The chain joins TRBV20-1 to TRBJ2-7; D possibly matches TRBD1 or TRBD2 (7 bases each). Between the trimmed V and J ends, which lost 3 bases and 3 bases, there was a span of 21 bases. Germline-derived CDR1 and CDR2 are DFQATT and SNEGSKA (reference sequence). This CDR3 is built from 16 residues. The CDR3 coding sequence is TGCAGTGCTAGGATTCCAGGGGGGGGAAGTGACTACGAGCAGTACTTC. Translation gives CSARIPGGGSDYEQYF.

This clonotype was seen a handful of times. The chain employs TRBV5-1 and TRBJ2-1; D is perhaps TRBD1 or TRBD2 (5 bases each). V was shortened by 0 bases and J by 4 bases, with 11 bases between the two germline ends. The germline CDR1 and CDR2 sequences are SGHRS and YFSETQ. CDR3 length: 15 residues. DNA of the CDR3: TGCGCCAGCAGCTTGGGAGGGGAAACTTACAATGAGCAGTTCTTC. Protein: CASSLGGETYNEQFF.

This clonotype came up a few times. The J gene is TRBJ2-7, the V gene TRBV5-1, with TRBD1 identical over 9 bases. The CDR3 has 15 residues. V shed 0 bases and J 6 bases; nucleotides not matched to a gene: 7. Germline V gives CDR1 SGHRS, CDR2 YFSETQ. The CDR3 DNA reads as TGCGCCAGCAGCTTGGGAGGACAGGGGAACGGCGAGCAGTACTTC. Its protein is CASSLGGQGNGEQYF.

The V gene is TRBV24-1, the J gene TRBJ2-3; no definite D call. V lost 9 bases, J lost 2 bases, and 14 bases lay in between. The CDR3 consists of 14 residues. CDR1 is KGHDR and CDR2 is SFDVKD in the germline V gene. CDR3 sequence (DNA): TGTGCCACCGCCCGTGCTGGTTCCACAGATACGCAGTATTTT. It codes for CATARAGSTDTQYF.

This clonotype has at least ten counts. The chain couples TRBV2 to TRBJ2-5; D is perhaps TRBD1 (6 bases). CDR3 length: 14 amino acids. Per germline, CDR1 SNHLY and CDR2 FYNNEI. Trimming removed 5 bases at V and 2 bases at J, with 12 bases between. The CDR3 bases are TGTGCCAGCAGTCTAGACAGGATTCAAGAGACCCAGTACTTC. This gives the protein CASSLDRIQETQYF.

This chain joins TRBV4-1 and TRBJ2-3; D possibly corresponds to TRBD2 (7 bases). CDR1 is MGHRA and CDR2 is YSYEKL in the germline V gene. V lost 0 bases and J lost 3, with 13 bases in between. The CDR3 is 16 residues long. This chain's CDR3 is CASSQELKGGTDTQYF. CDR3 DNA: TGCGCCAGCAGCCAAGAGCTAAAGGGGGGGACAGATACGCAGTATTTT.

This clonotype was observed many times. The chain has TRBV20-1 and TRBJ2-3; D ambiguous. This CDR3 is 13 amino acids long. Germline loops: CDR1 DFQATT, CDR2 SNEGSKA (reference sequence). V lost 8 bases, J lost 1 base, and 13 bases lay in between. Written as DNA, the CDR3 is TGCAGTACCTCTGACGGACGCACAGATACGCAGTATTTT. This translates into CSTSDGRTDTQYF.